The source of this TCR beta chain is a study of CD8 T cells in ankylosing spondylitis (dated by TCRdb to 2016 to 2017). With regard to the full study: To find TCR variants linked to disease, the study profiled T cell receptor beta repertoires in ankylosing spondylitis patients and healthy donors. The whole study cohort included 85 to 120 healthy donors and 20 to 30 ankylosing spondylitis patients. Peripheral blood samples were taken, and synovial fluid was additionally collected from ankylosing spondylitis patients. Paper-wide results and their limitations: The disease-linked clones were reported as significantly enriched in matched synovial fluid samples from ankylosing spondylitis patients. In peripheral blood, the disease-linked clones were found at relatively low frequencies and had a CD8+ phenotype. Some motif variants were previously reported in synovial fluid and blood of reactive arthritis patients, suggesting common disease-initiation mechanisms. Blood from ankylosing spondylitis patients appeared to be characterized by a TCR beta motif composed of 7 to 9 highly homologous amino acid variants.

V gives up 4 bases and J gives up 3 bases, and the segment between their germline ends measures 19 bases. The CDR3 covers 17 residues, taking in both the cysteine and the phenylalanine. Only the CDR3 region is kept as DNA, spanning 51 bases read in frame from base 1. As encoded in the germline V gene, CDR1 is SGHNT while CDR2 is YENEEA. The listed sequencing device is Illumina HiSeq 2500. TCR beta libraries were prepared by quantitative 5'-RACE with molecular barcodes. The study's own analysis went as follows. A new computational method, built on a probabilistic model of VDJ rearrangement, was used to identify disease-linked TCR variants. TCRdb trimmed public reads at Q25 via fastp, called clones via MiXCR and kept in-frame beta chains. CDR3 protein sequences are deduplicated, and each keeps its most common genes and DNA. The V and J calls shown here were made by TCRdb, not taken from the authors' results. The sample table records about 210,000 distinct CDR3 sequences; more than 5.5% of these occur just once. The ten largest make up approximately 14% of the sample.

With regard to this clonotype: Its antigen specificity is not known. No quality values exist for individual bases; no much larger clone is one base distant.

Recombination joined TRBV11-3 with TRBJ1-5; TRBD1 might be the D gene, on 6 matching bases. Sample: blood, either unsorted or a sorted T cell fraction (not recorded which). This clonotype was obtained from a male donor with ankylosing spondylitis. CDR3 loop: CASSCSRTAIINQPQHF. In nucleotides, the sequence is TGTGCCAGCAGCTGTAGTAGGACAGCCATCATCAATCAGCCCCAGCATTTT.